This T cell receptor beta chain was profiled in a study of shared T cell receptors in the human thymus (dated by TCRdb to the early 2020s). As for the study more broadly: The study examined how self-reactive, shared T-cell receptor alpha chains are generated in the human thymus.

Taken from cysteine to phenylalanine, the CDR3 has 12 residues. Here the CDR3 DNA is all that survives: 36 bases in frame from base 1. CDR1 MNHEY and CDR2 SVGAGI were looked up in the germline V gene. The library relied on the immunoSEQ multiplex PCR assay. TCRdb carries this immuneACCESS record with in-frame sequences only. Its versions omit some clonotypes, under half of them owing to an unresolved V gene in the studies checked, with the rest unexplained. In all, the sample holds roughly 660,000 clones, and around nine tenths of those were seen once. The leading ten clones occupy about 0.01% of the sample. Notes on this clone: Its antigen is currently not known. At one of its ends the junction is not consistent with the germline gene, which may arise from a read error.

This sample also belongs to another study, concerning human thymus T cells. The second study's authors report: The donors were immunologically healthy infants in Finland who had open corrective cardiac surgery for congenital heart defects. Thymus tissue was obtained as surgical resects removed during corrective cardiac surgery. Biased V and J gene segment usage appeared to be present in both thymic and peripheral blood repertoires. The related research reported highly overlapping thymic TCR repertoires among unrelated individuals. The study characterized TCR alpha and beta repertoires from eight infant thymus samples and a few related peripheral blood samples. Donor ages ranged from 7 to 244 days, and the cohort comprised about six male and a couple of female infants. Thymocytes were freed from the tissue by mechanical means and kept at -70 degrees C as pellets of roughly 8.5-31 million cells. A QIAsymphony instrument was used to extract genomic DNA from the frozen cell pellets. TCRB and TCRAD loci were amplified from a standardized quantity of quality-controlled genomic DNA using the immunoSEQ multiplex PCR assay. The amplicons covered the V(D)J region and were long enough to include the CDR3 and to identify the V and J genes. Through the commercial immunoSEQ service, the amplicons were sequenced on an Illumina platform. Primer bias and sequencing errors were corrected using previously described methods, and TCRAD and TCRB definitions followed the IMGT database. immunoSEQ Analyzer 3.0 and VDJTools were used for repertoire analysis, which covered basic statistics, V/J segment usage, diversity estimates, rarefaction and pairwise overlap. Diversity was estimated with Chao1, ChaoE, Efron-Thisted, Shannon and inverse Simpson indices, and also on datasets down-sampled to the smallest sample. Repertoire overlap was assessed by strict matching of CDR3 nucleotide sequence, V gene and J gene, and clustering was done by Jaccard-based multidimensional scaling. On average, thymus samples yielded about 730,000 unique TCRB clonotypes, whereas blood samples yielded roughly 81,000.

Rearrangement joined TRBV6-5 to TRBJ1-1; TRBD1 might be the D gene, on 5 matching bases. Sequences were obtained from thymocytes. The clonotype comes from a boy less than two years old with a congenital heart defect. Donor details come from another sample of the same person, matched by shared clones. The CDR3 amino acid sequence is: CATSGADTEAFF. The sequenced DNA is TGTGCCACCAGTGGGGCGGACACTGAAGCTTTCTTT.